These 3 T cell receptor beta chains share one sample of origin, sequenced in a study of graft-versus-host responses after intestinal transplantation. The antigens for these receptors are not known. Produced via immunoSEQ multiplex PCR; TCRdb's table is partial and in-frame only. Of about 92,000 clones listed, 80% to 95% are singletons. Sequencing used unstimulated CD8+ T cells sorted from spleen or lymph node cells, obtained before intestinal transplant. These receptors originate from a human donor who received an intestinal transplant.

This chain connects TRBV27 to TRBJ1-2; 9 bases line up with TRBD1. Germline V lookup: CDR1 MNHEY, CDR2 SMNVEV (reference sequence). With V trimmed by 1 base and J by 7 bases, 4 bases remained unmatched. The CDR3 has 14 amino acids. CDR3 region: CASSLWGQGFGYTF. The CDR3, as DNA: TGTGCCAGCAGTTTATGGGGACAGGGTTTTGGCTACACCTTC.

The gene calls are TRBV25-1 and TRBJ2-3; either TRBD1 or TRBD2 may supply D (5 bases each). CDR1 is MGHDK and CDR2 is SYGVNS in the germline V gene. The V end was cut by 8 bases, the J end by 4 bases, with 19 bases between. The CDR3 runs to 15 residues. CDR3 sequence: CASGSRESEADTQYF. DNA for the CDR3: TGTGCCAGCGGGTCCAGGGAGTCCGAAGCAGATACGCAGTATTTT.

V usage is TRBV29-1 and J usage is TRBJ2-1; 14 bases are shared with TRBD2. This CDR3 contains 14 residues. The V gene end was trimmed by 7 bases and the J gene end by 4 bases; junction bases not matched to a gene: 3. The germline V gene has CDR1 SQVTM and CDR2 ANQGSEA. The CDR3 region is CSARTSGGYNEQFF. The DNA of the CDR3 is TGCAGCGCCCGGACTAGCGGGGGGTACAATGAGCAGTTCTTC.